A selection of T cell receptor beta chains follows, all from one sample in a study of T-cell memory formation after mild COVID-19. TCRdb reprocessed the 5' RACE reads via MiXCR and lists one record per CDR3 protein. Of a few hundred thousand distinct CDR3 sequences in the sample, around 17% were seen once. Sequencing was done on a sample of PBMCs or a T cell subset sorted from them (not recorded which). Receptor source: a man aged 18 to 30 who had mild COVID-19 (a few samples of this study predate the infection). Cell type and time point are not known. The CDR3 runs from the conserved cysteine through the conserved F or W. Fields, in order: clone size, J gene, D gene, V gene, CDR3 protein, CDR3 DNA. The D gene is left open where the match is weak. For some rows the clone size is stated as once, few or many, or as a class when expanded; others skip it.

. TRBJ2-3 TRBD2 TRBV5-1 CASSLGPAGGPDTQYF TGCGCCAGCAGCTTGGGCCCAGCGGGGGGACCAGATACGCAGTATTTT
few TRBJ2-2 . TRBV5-1 CASSFGEPTGELFF TGCGCCAGCAGCTTCGGGGAACCGACCGGGGAGCTGTTTTTT
few TRBJ2-3 . TRBV15 CATSRAISSTDTQYF TGTGCCACCAGCAGAGCCATATCTAGCACAGATACGCAGTATTTT
few TRBJ2-7 TRBD2 TRBV4-3 CASSQASGEYEQYF TGCGCCAGCAGCCAAGCTAGCGGGGAGTACGAGCAGTACTTC
. TRBJ2-1 . TRBV18 CASSPLVVEQFF TGTGCCAGCTCACCACTTGTGGTTGAGCAGTTCTTC
. TRBJ2-1 . TRBV7-2 CASSLEGTILNEQFF TGTGCCAGCAGCTTAGAAGGTACTATTCTAAATGAGCAGTTCTTC
few TRBJ2-3 TRBD2 TRBV9 CASSPSGGLDTQYF TGTGCCAGCAGCCCTAGCGGGGGGTTAGATACGCAGTATTTT
few TRBJ2-2 . TRBV7-7 CASSLAGLAPGELFF TGTGCCAGCAGCTTAGCGGGGCTAGCTCCCGGGGAGCTGTTTTTT
few TRBJ2-5 TRBD2 TRBV7-3 CASSLTPAGNQETQYF TGTGCCAGCAGCTTAACCCCAGCGGGAAACCAAGAGACCCAGTACTTC
. TRBJ2-2 . TRBV5-1 CASSVLAKSNTGELFF TGCGCCAGCAGCGTTTTAGCCAAGTCGAACACCGGGGAGCTGTTTTTT
. TRBJ2-7 TRBD1 TRBV10-3 CAISGGTGENYEQYF TGTGCCATCAGTGGGGGGACAGGGGAAAACTACGAGCAGTACTTC
few TRBJ2-7 . TRBV29-1 CSVEGMGAIREQYF TGCAGCGTTGAAGGAATGGGCGCGATCAGGGAGCAGTACTTC
. TRBJ1-1 TRBD1 TRBV6-6 CASGDRAEAFF TGTGCCAGCGGAGACAGGGCTGAAGCTTTCTTT
few TRBJ2-2 . TRBV11-1 CASSFGVNTGELFF TGTGCCAGCAGCTTCGGGGTGAACACCGGGGAGCTGTTTTTT
few TRBJ2-3 . TRBV10-3 CAISLETNTQYF TGTGCCATCAGTTTAGAGACAAATACGCAGTATTTT
. TRBJ1-5 . TRBV4-2 CASSQDGGPNQPQHF TGTGCCAGCAGCCAAGACGGGGGCCCCAATCAGCCCCAGCATTTT
. TRBJ2-2 TRBD1 TRBV24-1 CATSSQGVTGELFF TGTGCCACCAGTTCCCAGGGGGTCACCGGGGAGCTGTTTTTT
few TRBJ2-1 . TRBV2 CASSGDGNNEQFF TGTGCCAGCAGTGGAGACGGAAACAATGAGCAGTTCTTC
many TRBJ2-5 . TRBV15 CATSRELSTDAKETQYF TGTGCCACCAGCAGAGAATTGAGCACGGACGCAAAAGAGACCCAGTACTTC
few TRBJ2-7 TRBD1 TRBV20-1 CSAYAGTGFPYEQYF TGCAGTGCTTATGCCGGGACAGGGTTCCCCTACGAGCAGTACTTC
many TRBJ2-5 . TRBV7-2 CASSLGGAGETQYF TGTGCCAGCAGCTTAGGGGGGGCCGGTGAGACCCAGTACTTC
few TRBJ2-3 . TRBV7-9 CASSFNPDTQYF TGTGCCAGCAGCTTCAATCCAGATACGCAGTATTTT
few TRBJ2-2 . TRBV7-9 CASRPTGDTGELFF TGTGCCAGCAGACCAACCGGGGACACCGGGGAGCTGTTTTTT
few TRBJ2-1 . TRBV15 CATSSGRSHNEQFF TGTGCCACCAGTAGTGGTAGAAGTCACAATGAGCAGTTCTTC
. TRBJ2-3 . TRBV12-3/TRBV12-4 CASRATGTDTQYF TGTGCCAGCAGGGCGACAGGAACAGATACGCAGTATTTT
few TRBJ1-5 . TRBV7-9 CASSGNSNQPQHF TGTGCCAGCAGCGGGAATAGCAATCAGCCCCAGCATTTT
. TRBJ1-2 . TRBV12-3/TRBV12-4 CASTWGVRLGAGYTF TGTGCCAGCACCTGGGGGGTAAGATTAGGAGCTGGCTACACCTTC
few TRBJ2-1 TRBD2 TRBV4-1 CASSPQGPSGSNEQFF TGCGCCAGCAGCCCCCAGGGCCCTAGCGGGAGCAATGAGCAGTTCTTC
. TRBJ2-3 . TRBV6-5 CASSYLPDPYRVDTQYF TGTGCCAGCAGTTACCTCCCGGATCCCTACCGGGTAGATACGCAGTATTTT
. TRBJ2-3 TRBD2 TRBV11-2 CASSFAGGHRTDTQYF TGTGCCAGCAGCTTCGCGGGGGGGCATCGCACAGATACGCAGTATTTT
. TRBJ1-5 . TRBV3-1 CASSQAWDSPQHF TGTGCCAGCAGCCAAGCCTGGGACTCGCCCCAGCATTTT
few TRBJ1-1 . TRBV15 CATSRRTGWVAFF TGTGCCACCAGCAGGAGAACAGGGTGGGTGGCTTTCTTT
few TRBJ2-1 TRBD2 TRBV20-1 CSADWTSGGAGEQFF TGCAGTGCGGACTGGACTAGCGGGGGGGCTGGTGAGCAGTTCTTC
. TRBJ2-4 . TRBV7-9 CASSPLTGAGEDIQYF TGTGCCAGCAGCCCCCTGACAGGGGCGGGGGAGGACATTCAGTACTTC
few TRBJ1-6 . TRBV25-1 CASSESPSYNSPLHF TGTGCCAGCAGTGAATCCCCCTCCTATAATTCACCCCTCCACTTT
. TRBJ2-3 . TRBV7-9 CASSYMHVQGRMDTQYF TGTGCCAGCAGCTACATGCATGTGCAGGGGAGGATGGATACGCAGTATTTT